This entry describes one TCR beta chain. What it binds is not known. The data derive from a study of cytomegalovirus exposure and HLA in healthy donors. Germline V gene data show CDR1 as SEHNR and CDR2 as FQNEAQ (reference sequence). Trimming removed 4 bases at V and 5 bases at J, with 14 bases between. The CDR3 length is 15 residues. The protocol was immunoSEQ multiplex PCR, while the TCRdb copy is restricted to in-frame clones and leaves out a portion. This sample has 70,000 to 75,000 clones; about 94% occur once, and the top ten carry roughly 1.4%. Findings of the study overall: In vitro confirmation showed a few CMV-associated chains to be CMV antigen specific.

The sequence was collected from a man aged 18 to 29 in good health and CMV-seropositive. The chain is built from TRBV7-9 and TRBJ2-2; no clear D gene. The sequencing sample was made of PBMCs. This CDR3 reads CASSSPTDNTGELFF. DNA for the CDR3: TGTGCCAGCAGCTCCCCTACTGACAATACCGGGGAGCTGTTTTTT.